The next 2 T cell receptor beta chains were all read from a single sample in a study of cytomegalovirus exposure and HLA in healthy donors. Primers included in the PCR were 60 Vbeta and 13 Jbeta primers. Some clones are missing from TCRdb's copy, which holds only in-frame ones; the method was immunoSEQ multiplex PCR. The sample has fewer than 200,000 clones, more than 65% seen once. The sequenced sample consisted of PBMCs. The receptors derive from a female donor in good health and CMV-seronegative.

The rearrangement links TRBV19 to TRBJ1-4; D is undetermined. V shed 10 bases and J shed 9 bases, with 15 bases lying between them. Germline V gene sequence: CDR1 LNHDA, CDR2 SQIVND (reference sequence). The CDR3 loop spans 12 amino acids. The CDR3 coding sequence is TGTGCCACCCGCCCTTCGGGGAAAAAACTGTTTTTT. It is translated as CATRPSGKKLFF.

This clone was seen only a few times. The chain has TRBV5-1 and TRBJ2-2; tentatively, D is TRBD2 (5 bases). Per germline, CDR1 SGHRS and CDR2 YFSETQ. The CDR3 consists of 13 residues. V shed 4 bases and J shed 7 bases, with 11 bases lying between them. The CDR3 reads CASSPGVNGELFF. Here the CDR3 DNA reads TGCGCCAGCAGCCCCGGGGTCAACGGGGAGCTGTTTTTT.